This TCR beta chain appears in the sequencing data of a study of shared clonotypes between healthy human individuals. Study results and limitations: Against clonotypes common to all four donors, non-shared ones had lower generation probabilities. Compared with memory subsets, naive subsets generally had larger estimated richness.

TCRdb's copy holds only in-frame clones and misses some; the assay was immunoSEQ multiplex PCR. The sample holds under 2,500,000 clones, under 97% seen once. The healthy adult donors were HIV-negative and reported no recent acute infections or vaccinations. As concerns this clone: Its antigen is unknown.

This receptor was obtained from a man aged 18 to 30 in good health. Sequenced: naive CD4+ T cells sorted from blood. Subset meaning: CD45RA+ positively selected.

CDR3 in amino acids: CASSSRGPTGELFF. The CDR3 coding sequence is TGTGCCAGCAGTTCAAGGGGGCCGACCGGGGAGCTGTTTTTT. The V and J genes are TRBV27 and TRBJ2-2, with TRBD1 identical over 7 bases. Trimming removed 4 bases from V and 5 bases from J; junction bases left unmatched: 4. CDR1 and CDR2 (germline): MNHEY, SMNVEV (reference sequence). This CDR3 has 14 residues.